This TCR beta chain was captured by sequencing in a study of T cells in Graves' hyperthyroidism and ophthalmopathy. The table lists this clonotype with many counts. A read error may produce the germline difference seen at one junction end. It was RNA transcripts that yielded the amplified TCR beta CDR3 regions. The HTBI primer set was used in a first-round RT-PCR of the TCR CDR3. TCRdb itself ran the multiplex PCR reads through MiXCR, one entry per CDR3 protein. Among roughly 99,000 distinct CDR3 sequences listed, 16% were seen once. The material sequenced was blood. The sequence came from a woman in her forties or fifties with Graves' hyperthyroidism.

The CDR3 region is CAISGVRDYGYTF. In DNA, the CDR3 is TGTGCCATAAGTGGGGTCCGGGACTATGGCTACACCTTC. The rearrangement links TRBV10-3 to TRBJ1-2, with D unresolved. The CDR3 is 13 amino acids. Germline CDR1 ENHRY, CDR2 SYGVKD.